The next 30 T cell receptor beta chains were all read from a single sample in a study of shared clonotypes between healthy human individuals. Clones were sequenced by immunoSEQ multiplex PCR, and TCRdb holds only the in-frame ones, with some missing. The table lists fewer than 400,000 clones, roughly 70% of them singletons. Sequenced: memory CD4+ T cells sorted from blood. As for subset: CD45RA-negative fraction. Receptor source: a man aged 30 to 39 in good health.

This clone was counted a single time. The rearrangement joins TRBV11-3 to TRBJ2-3; D ambiguous. Germline V gene sequence: CDR1 SGHNT, CDR2 YENEEA. The CDR3 spans 13 residues. V was trimmed by 1 base and J by 2 bases, leaving 4 bases between them. The CDR3 DNA follows: TGTGCCAGCAGCTTAGGGACCACAGATACGCAGTATTTT. It yields the protein CASSLGTTDTQYF. Full variable domain (outside the CDR3, taken from reference TRBV11-3 and TRBJ2-3): EAGVVQSPRYKIIEKKQPVAFWCNPISGHNTLYWYLQNLGQGPELLIRYENEEAVDDSQLPKDRFSAERLKGVDSTLKIQPAELGDSAVYLCASSLGTTDTQYFGPGTRLTVL.

The genes are TRBV2 and TRBJ2-2; 15 bases map to TRBD2. V trimming: 6 bases; J trimming: 5 bases; junction bases outside the gene matches: 7. Germline-derived CDR1 and CDR2 are SNHLY and FYNNEI. CDR3 length: 17 residues. Here the CDR3 reads CASRGLAGGLGTGELFF. The CDR3 DNA sequence: TGTGCCAGCAGGGGACTAGCGGGAGGTCTAGGGACCGGGGAGCTGTTTTTT.

The V and J genes are TRBV19 and TRBJ2-2, with 12 bases matching TRBD2. The CDR3 sequence is 14 residues long. Germline CDR1 and CDR2: LNHDA and SQIVND (reference sequence). Trimming at V came to 7 bases and at J to 6 bases, leaving 3 bases not matched to a gene. In DNA, the CDR3 is TGTGCCAGTAAACTAGCGGGAGGTGCCGGGGAGCTGTTTTTT. Protein product: CASKLAGGAGELFF.

The V gene is TRBV5-4, the J gene TRBJ2-2, with D perhaps assigned TRBD1 or TRBD2 (5 bases each). The CDR3 sequence is 15 residues long. V lost 5 bases and J 4 bases, leaving 15 bases between the germline ends. Germline V lookup: CDR1 SGHNT, CDR2 YYREEE (reference sequence). For the CDR3, the DNA is TGTGCCAGCAGGTCCTTCTCCGGGGCCACCGGGGAGCTGTTTTTT. Translating it yields CASRSFSGATGELFF. Drawing the rest from reference TRBV5-4 and TRBJ2-2, the complete variable domain is ETGVTQSPTHLIKTRGQQVTLRCSSQSGHNTVSWYQQALGQGPQFIFQYYREEENGRGNFPPRFSGLQFPNYSSELNVNALELDDSALYLCASRSFSGATGELFFGEGSRLTVL.

V usage is TRBV2 and J usage is TRBJ2-3; D might be TRBD1 (6 bases). The CDR3 runs to 12 residues. The V and J ends lost 6 bases and 5 bases respectively, with 9 bases between them. Germline values: CDR1 SNHLY, CDR2 FYNNEI. CDR3 DNA: TGTGCCAGCAGCCCAGGGGAAGATACGCAGTATTTT. It encodes CASSPGEDTQYF.

The chain employs TRBV18 and TRBJ1-4; D gene uncertain. The CDR3 loop spans 17 amino acids. Germline V gene sequence: CDR1 KGHSH, CDR2 LQKENI. V lost 6 bases and J 0 bases, leaving 17 bases between the germline ends. In DNA form, the CDR3 reads TGTGCCAGCTCTTCGTCGATCCCGATCTCAACTAATGAAAAACTGTTTTTT. Amino acid sequence: CASSSSIPISTNEKLFF.

This clone was recorded only once. The V call is TRBV11-2, the J call TRBJ2-3, with 7 bases lining up with TRBD1. Germline trimming cut 5 bases from V and 1 base from J; bases unmatched to any gene: 3. This CDR3 is 14 amino acids long. Germline CDR1 SGHAT, CDR2 FQNNGV. CDR3 in amino acids: CASSPDRGTDTQYF. In DNA form, the CDR3 reads TGTGCCAGCAGCCCTGACAGGGGCACAGATACGCAGTATTTT.

The chain carries TRBV2 and TRBJ2-1; the match to TRBD2 covers 7 bases. Germline values: CDR1 SNHLY, CDR2 FYNNEI. The CDR3 covers 16 residues. V was clipped by 3 bases and J by 4 bases; unmatched bases: 9. The CDR3 loop is CASSDSGRAPYNEQFF. DNA of the CDR3: TGTGCCAGCAGTGACTCGGGGAGGGCCCCGTACAATGAGCAGTTCTTC.

V and J are TRBV14 and TRBJ2-5; the D is unclear. Trimming stripped 0 bases from V and 7 bases from J, with 15 bases between. This CDR3 is 15 amino acids long. Germline lookup yields CDR1 SGHDN and CDR2 FVKESK. CDR3 sequence: CASSQDSVWTGTQYF. The CDR3 coding sequence is TGTGCCAGCAGCCAAGATTCGGTCTGGACGGGGACCCAGTACTTC.

This clone came up a few times. The chain couples TRBV7-6 to TRBJ2-3; 11 bases fit TRBD2. CDR1 and CDR2 from the germline V gene are SGHVS and FNYEAQ. V lost 3 bases, J lost 4 bases, and 6 bases stayed unmatched. CDR3 length equals 16 residues. This CDR3 reads CASSLGVAGGADTQYF. The DNA of the CDR3 is TGTGCCAGCAGCTTGGGGGTAGCGGGAGGGGCAGATACGCAGTATTTT.

The rearrangement joins TRBV19 to TRBJ1-5; TRBD1 aligns across 7 bases. Germline loops: CDR1 LNHDA, CDR2 SQIVND (reference sequence). The CDR3 extends over 15 amino acids. V dropped 6 bases and J dropped 5; count of bases not matched to a gene: 10. DNA for the CDR3: TGTGCCAGTAGGAACCCGACAGGGTTTCATCAGCCCCAGCATTTT. Residues: CASRNPTGFHQPQHF. The full variable domain, with the rest looked up from reference TRBV19 and TRBJ1-5, is DGGITQSPKYLFRKEGQNVTLSCEQNLNHDAMYWYRQDPGQGLRLIYYSQIVNDFQKGDIAEGYSVSREKKESFPLTVTSAQKNPTAFYLCASRNPTGFHQPQHFGDGTRLSIL.

The table lists this clone with a count of one. V usage is TRBV27 and J usage is TRBJ2-3; TRBD2 might be the D (5 bases). CDR1 is MNHEY, CDR2 SMNVEV, per germline (reference sequence). V was cut by 4 bases and J by 4 bases, with 15 bases left in between. This CDR3 is 15 amino acids long. The CDR3 DNA reads TGTGCCAGCAGTTATTCTATGGGGAGAGCAGATACGCAGTATTTT. Translated, it gives CASSYSMGRADTQYF.

The V and J genes are TRBV7-7 and TRBJ2-6; D unresolved. Germline CDR1 and CDR2: SSHAT and FNYEAQ (reference sequence). V lost 6 bases, J lost 5 bases, and 20 bases lay in between. The CDR3 extends over 17 amino acids. CDR3 sequence (DNA): TGTGCCAGCAGGCATCTAAGTGCCAAAAGTCGGGCCAACGTCCTGACTTTC. Its protein is CASRHLSAKSRANVLTF. Full variable domain (rest looked up from reference TRBV7-7 and TRBJ2-6): GAGVSQSPRYKVTKRGQDVTLRCDPISSHATLYWYQQALGQGPEFLTYFNYEAQPDKSGLPSDRFSAERPEGSISTLTIQRTEQRDSAMYRCASRHLSAKSRANVLTFGAGSRLTVL.

The chain links TRBV5-1 to TRBJ1-4, with D uncertain. The germline gives CDR1 SGHRS, CDR2 YFSETQ. Trimming stripped 0 bases from V and 8 bases from J, with 14 bases between. The CDR3 is made up of 15 amino acids. In nucleotides, the CDR3 is TGCGCCAGCAGCTTGGCATCCGCGGCCGGGGAAAAACTGTTTTTT. Translation gives CASSLASAAGEKLFF.

This clone was found a few times. The rearrangement links TRBV5-1 to TRBJ1-1; D might be TRBD1 (5 bases). Trimming shortened V by 4 bases and J by 3 bases, and 16 bases separated the two germline ends. From germline, CDR1 is SGHRS and CDR2 YFSETQ. The CDR3 spans 15 residues. CDR3 sequence (DNA): TGCGCCAGCAGCCCGTCGGTCAGGGTTGACACTGAAGCTTTCTTT. It encodes CASSPSVRVDTEAFF.

This clone was recorded a few times. The chain carries TRBV5-1 and TRBJ2-5; 7 bases are a match to TRBD2. This CDR3 comprises 15 residues. The ends lost 0 bases at V and 1 base at J; junction bases unmatched: 3. Germline assignment: CDR1 SGHRS and CDR2 YFSETQ. CDR3: CASSLVSGTQETQYF. The DNA for the CDR3 is TGCGCCAGCAGCTTGGTGAGCGGGACCCAAGAGACCCAGTACTTC.

The chain employs TRBV2 and TRBJ2-2; no clear D. V lost 7 bases to trimming and J lost 0 bases, with 9 bases between them. This CDR3 region has 14 residues. CDR1 is SNHLY and CDR2 is FYNNEI in the germline V gene. The CDR3 nucleotides read TGTGCCAGCAAAGCGACAACGAACACCGGGGAGCTGTTTTTT. Translated, it gives CASKATTNTGELFF.

V is TRBV12-5 and J is TRBJ2-1; 8 bases are a match to TRBD2. V was clipped by 5 bases and J by 2 bases; unmatched bases: 5. Germline assignment: CDR1 LGHNT and CDR2 FRNRAP. There are 15 residues in the CDR3. CDR3 amino acids: CASGIQAGAYNEQFF. CDR3 in DNA: TGTGCTAGTGGTATACAAGCGGGAGCCTACAATGAGCAGTTCTTC.

V usage is TRBV7-6 and J usage is TRBJ2-1, with D possibly matching TRBD2 (5 bases). In germline, CDR1 is SGHVS, CDR2 FNYEAQ. This CDR3 is 11 amino acids long. Deletions cut 4 bases from V and 12 bases from J, with 10 bases between. The CDR3: CASSSDYWQFF. As DNA, the CDR3 is TGTGCCAGCAGCTCAGACTACTGGCAGTTCTTC. The full variable domain, completed using reference TRBV7-6 and TRBJ2-1, is GAGVSQSPRYKVTKRGQDVALRCDPISGHVSLYWYRQALGQGPEFLTYFNYEAQQDKSGLPNDRFSAERPEGSISTLTIQRTEQRDSAMYRCASSSDYWQFFGPGTRLTVL.

The CDR3 region is CASSFGGSSYGYTF. In DNA form, the CDR3 reads TGTGCCAGCAGCTTCGGGGGAAGCTCCTATGGCTACACCTTC. The chain carries TRBV7-9 and TRBJ1-2; weak D call: TRBD1 (5 bases). The CDR3 is 14 amino acids. Trimming stripped 3 bases from V and 4 bases from J, with 12 bases between. Germline CDR1 is SEHNR and CDR2 is FQNEAQ (reference sequence).

This clone was observed a single time. The chain employs TRBV5-1 and TRBJ2-7; weak D call: TRBD2 (5 bases). Trimming took off 0 bases at V and 5 bases at J, with 21 bases between the two ends. Germline CDR1 SGHRS, CDR2 YFSETQ. This CDR3 is built from 17 residues. The CDR3 loop is CASSLALTRRFRHEQYF. The CDR3 bases are TGCGCCAGCAGCTTGGCACTCACCAGGAGGTTTCGCCACGAGCAGTACTTC.

This clone was picked up a small number of times. The rearrangement joins TRBV9 to TRBJ2-1; TRBD2 matches at 7 bases. There are 15 residues in the CDR3. The germline V gene encodes CDR1 SGDLS and CDR2 YYNGEE. V gave up 2 bases and J gave up 1 base; unmatched junction bases: 3. In DNA form, the CDR3 reads TGTGCCAGCAGCGTGCTAGCGGAATCCTACAATGAGCAGTTCTTC. Amino acids: CASSVLAESYNEQFF.

Written as DNA, the CDR3 is TGTGCCAGCAGTTATAAGCGAGGCAATGAGCAGTTCTTC. Residues: CASSYKRGNEQFF. The chain links TRBV6-5 to TRBJ2-1; D is undetermined. This CDR3 has 13 amino acids. With 3 bases removed from V and 6 bases from J, the gap between germline ends came to 9 bases. Germline lookup yields CDR1 MNHEY and CDR2 SVGAGI.

Comment on this clone: Relative to the germline gene, one junction end is altered; a read error may explain this. The chain carries TRBV4-1 and TRBJ1-1; D gene uncertain. In germline, CDR1 is MGHRA, CDR2 YSYEKL. This CDR3 comprises 12 residues. CDR3 nucleotide sequence: TGTGCCAGCAGCTTGGGGAACACTGAAGCTTTCTTT. Its protein is CASSLGNTEAFF.

The rearrangement uses TRBV5-1 and TRBJ1-4, with a tentative D call TRBD1 (5 bases). Germline CDR1 reads SGHRS; CDR2 reads YFSETQ. The CDR3 covers 14 residues. Trimming shortened V by 0 bases and J by 3 bases, and 6 bases separated the two germline ends. The CDR3 region is CASSLETANEKLFF. The DNA of the CDR3 is TGCGCCAGCAGCTTGGAGACAGCTAATGAAAAACTGTTTTTT.

V and J are TRBV14 and TRBJ2-3, with no clear D. CDR1 and CDR2 (germline): SGHDN, FVKESK. This CDR3 comprises 13 residues. V gave up 1 base and J gave up 2 bases, with 4 bases separating them. The CDR3 sequence is CASSQADTDTQYF. For the CDR3, the DNA is TGTGCCAGCAGCCAAGCTGACACAGATACGCAGTATTTT. The full variable domain, with the rest looked up from reference TRBV14 and TRBJ2-3, is EAGVTQFPSHSVIEKGQTVTLRCDPISGHDNLYWYRRVMGKEIKFLLHFVKESKQDESGMPNNRFLAERTGGTYSTLKVQPAELEDSGVYFCASSQADTDTQYFGPGTRLTVL.

V and J are TRBV19 and TRBJ2-1, with 13 bases matching TRBD2. The CDR3 contains 18 residues. CDR1 and CDR2 (germline): LNHDA, SQIVND (reference sequence). V shed 4 bases, J shed 7 bases, and the junction held 13 bases outside the gene matches. The CDR3 loop reads CASSTGTSGMPAWNEQFF. DNA of the CDR3: TGTGCCAGTAGTACCGGGACTAGCGGGATGCCGGCTTGGAATGAGCAGTTCTTC.

V is TRBV7-2 and J is TRBJ1-2; the D gene is possibly TRBD1 (6 bases). With 6 bases removed from V and 7 bases from J, the gap between germline ends came to 15 bases. The CDR3 has 13 amino acids. The germline V gene encodes CDR1 SGHTA and CDR2 FQGNSA. The CDR3 DNA follows: TGTGCCAGCAGTCTAGTACAGGGCGCTGGCTACACCTTC. Its translation: CASSLVQGAGYTF.

The chain is built from TRBV6-1 and TRBJ1-1, with D hard to call. The CDR3 consists of 13 residues. Trimming shortened V by 8 bases and J by 5 bases, and 15 bases separated the two germline ends. Germline assignment: CDR1 MNHNS and CDR2 SASEGT. CDR3 region: CASRGIPGTEAFF. The CDR3 DNA is TGTGCCAGCCGCGGCATCCCAGGTACTGAAGCTTTCTTT.

The chain joins TRBV12-5 to TRBJ1-1, with 7 bases identical to TRBD1. The CDR3 length is 12 residues. With 6 bases clipped from V and 10 bases from J, the junction kept 8 bases outside the gene matches. Germline V lookup: CDR1 LGHNT, CDR2 FRNRAP. CDR3 residues: CASGRDQGGAFF. CDR3 coding DNA: TGTGCTAGTGGGAGAGACCAGGGGGGAGCTTTCTTT.